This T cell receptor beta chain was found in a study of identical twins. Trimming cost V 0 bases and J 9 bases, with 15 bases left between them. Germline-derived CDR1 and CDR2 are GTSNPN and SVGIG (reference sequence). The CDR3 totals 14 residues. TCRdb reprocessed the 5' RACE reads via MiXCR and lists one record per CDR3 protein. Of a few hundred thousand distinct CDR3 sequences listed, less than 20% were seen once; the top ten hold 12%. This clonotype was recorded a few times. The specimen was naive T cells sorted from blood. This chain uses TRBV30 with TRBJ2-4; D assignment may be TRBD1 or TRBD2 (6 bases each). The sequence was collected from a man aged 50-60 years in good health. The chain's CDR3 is CAWSVRLGGGIQYF. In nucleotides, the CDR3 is TGTGCCTGGAGTGTTAGGCTAGGAGGGGGCATTCAGTACTTC. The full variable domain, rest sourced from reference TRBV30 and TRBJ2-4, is SQTIHQWPATLVQPVGSPLSLECTVEGTSNPNLYWYRQAAGRGLQLLFYSVGIGQISSEVPQNLSASRPQDRQFILSSKKLLLSDSGFYLCAWSVRLGGGIQYFGAGTRLSVL.